The 29 T cell receptor beta chains listed next were all sequenced from one sample in a study of T cells in Graves' hyperthyroidism and ophthalmopathy. Amplified TCR beta CDR3 regions derived from RNA transcripts. During a first-round RT-PCR of the TCR CDR3, the HTBI primer set was used. One entry per CDR3 protein, called by TCRdb with MiXCR from the multiplex PCR reads. The sample lists around 400,000 distinct CDR3 sequences, around 25% occurring once. What was sequenced was blood. These receptors were collected from a man aged 50 or older with Graves' hyperthyroidism.

The chain joins TRBV19 to TRBJ2-5; TRBD2 agrees at 11 bases. There are 14 residues in the CDR3. The J segment lost 1 base and the V segment lost 7 bases, leaving 2 bases of the junction unmatched. Germline assignment: CDR1 LNHDA and CDR2 SQIVND (reference sequence). The DNA for the CDR3 is TGTGCCAGTAAGGGACTAGCGGTCCAAGAGACCCAGTACTTC. The encoded protein is CASKGLAVQETQYF.

The rearrangement links TRBV9 to TRBJ2-7; D is possibly TRBD2 (7 bases). V lost 5 bases to trimming and J lost 2 bases, with 17 bases between them. Germline V gene sequence: CDR1 SGDLS, CDR2 YYNGEE. The CDR3 extends over 15 amino acids. The CDR3 DNA reads as TGTGCCAGCAGTGGGGGGGCTAGCGGAACCTACGAGCAGTACTTC. It encodes CASSGGASGTYEQYF. The full variable domain, completed using reference TRBV9 and TRBJ2-7, is DSGVTQTPKHLITATGQRVTLRCSPRSGDLSVYWYQQSLDQGLQFLIQYYNGEERAKGNILERFSAQQFPDLHSELNLSSLELGDSALYFCASSGGASGTYEQYFGPGTRLTVT.

J is TRBJ2-1 and V is TRBV6-5; 10 bases map to TRBD2. Per germline, CDR1 MNHEY and CDR2 SVGAGI. This CDR3 has 16 residues. V was pared by 2 bases and J by 5 bases, with 6 bases of the junction left unmatched. This CDR3 reads CASSYLRTSGDNEQFF. For the CDR3, the DNA is TGTGCCAGCAGTTACCTCAGGACTAGCGGAGACAATGAGCAGTTCTTC.

V is TRBV27 and J is TRBJ2-7; 7 bases are shared with TRBD1. Looked up from germline, CDR1 is MNHEY and CDR2 is SMNVEV (reference sequence). The junction had 10 bases not matched to a gene; V was cut back by 7 bases and J by 7 bases. CDR3 length equals 13 residues. In DNA, the CDR3 is TGTGCCAGCAAATCGGGACAGAAGGGGGAGCAGTACTTC. Protein product: CASKSGQKGEQYF.

The chain links TRBV5-1 to TRBJ2-2; a possible D gene is TRBD2 (5 bases). Trimming left V 1 base short and J 0 bases short, with 16 bases between. The CDR3 sequence is 18 residues long. Germline assignment: CDR1 SGHRS and CDR2 YFSETQ. CDR3 residues: CASSLTHRTGPNTGELFF. CDR3 DNA: TGCGCCAGCAGCTTGACTCATCGGACTGGTCCGAACACCGGGGAGCTGTTTTTT.

A few counts support this clonotype. The V and J genes are TRBV6-2 or TRBV6-3 and TRBJ1-1; D is unclear. The CDR3 extends over 14 amino acids. V was cut by 3 bases and J by 5 bases, with 13 bases left in between. CDR1 is MNHEY and CDR2 is SVGEGT in the germline V gene. CDR3 DNA: TGTGCCAGCAGTTATAAGGGTGGGAGAACTGAAGCTTTCTTT. It specifies CASSYKGGRTEAFF.

This clonotype was picked up a small number of times. The J gene is TRBJ2-1, the V gene TRBV20-1; the match to TRBD2 covers 7 bases. The CDR3 is 15 residues long. V gave up 5 bases and J gave up 8 bases; unmatched junction bases: 15. The V gene's germline CDR1 is DFQATT and CDR2 SNEGSKA (reference sequence). The CDR3 region is CSAESAREGLDEQFF. CDR3 sequence (DNA): TGCAGTGCTGAGTCGGCCAGGGAGGGTTTGGATGAGCAGTTCTTC.

This clonotype was picked up many times. The DNA of the CDR3 is TGCGCCAGCAGCGTACTAGCGCCCGCCTACGAGCAGTACTTC. It yields the protein CASSVLAPAYEQYF. V and J are TRBV5-1 and TRBJ2-7; 7 bases agree with TRBD2. CDR3 size: 14 residues. The trim removed 4 bases at V and 2 bases at J, leaving 6 bases unmatched. Germline V CDR1 and CDR2: SGHRS, YFSETQ.

This clonotype appeared a few times. The chain uses TRBV3-1 and TRBJ2-3, with D possibly being TRBD1 (5 bases). CDR1 and CDR2 from the germline V gene are LGHDT and YNNKEL (reference sequence). This CDR3 region has 18 residues. With 0 bases removed from V and 0 bases from J, the gap between germline ends came to 16 bases. The CDR3 nucleotides read TGTGCCAGCAGCCAAGACGTAGGGGATGAGTCTAGCACAGATACGCAGTATTTT. It encodes CASSQDVGDESSTDTQYF.

The genes are TRBV4-1 and TRBJ2-2; 8 nucleotides match TRBD2. Trimming cost V 0 bases and J 4 bases; bases outside gene matches: 4. Per germline, CDR1 MGHRA and CDR2 YSYEKL. The CDR3 sequence is 16 residues long. Here the CDR3 DNA reads TGCGCCAGCAGCCAAGAAAGCCTAGCGGGCACCGGGGAGCTGTTTTTT. Translating gives CASSQESLAGTGELFF.

This clonotype was seen only a few times. This chain uses TRBV20-1 with TRBJ1-4; weak D call: TRBD1 (5 bases). Trimming pared 4 bases from V and 2 bases from J, leaving 17 bases between. The germline V gene encodes CDR1 DFQATT and CDR2 SNEGSKA (reference sequence). The CDR3 loop spans 16 amino acids. CDR3: CSAKGTTRWTNEKLFF. CDR3 coding DNA: TGCAGTGCTAAAGGGACGACGAGGTGGACTAATGAAAAACTGTTTTTT.

This clonotype showed up just a few times. The chain has TRBV3-1 and TRBJ1-2; possibly TRBD1 for D (6 bases). The CDR3 contains 14 residues. Germline V gene sequence: CDR1 LGHDT, CDR2 YNNKEL (reference sequence). The ends were cut back, 6 bases at V and 4 bases at J, with 15 bases in the middle. The CDR3 coding sequence is TGTGCCAGCAGAGTCACAGGGCCGGGCTATGGCTACACCTTC. Its translation: CASRVTGPGYGYTF.

The gene calls are TRBV11-2 and TRBJ1-4; 9 bases are shared with TRBD1. Germline CDR1 and CDR2: SGHAT and FQNNGV. V shed 1 base, J shed 5 bases, and the junction held 2 bases outside the gene matches. The CDR3 consists of 15 residues. The CDR3 protein is CASSLAGTGNEKLFF. The CDR3 DNA is TGTGCCAGCAGCTTAGCCGGGACAGGGAATGAAAAACTGTTTTTT.

This clonotype was detected only once. A much more abundant neighbour one base away suggests this may be a read error. CDR3 residues: CASSPLAGVSYNGQFF. In DNA, the CDR3 is TGTGCCAGCAGCCCCTTAGCGGGAGTGTCCTACAATGGGCAGTTCTTC. V and J are TRBV7-3 and TRBJ2-1, with 9 bases matching TRBD2. CDR1 SGHTA and CDR2 FQGTGA come from the germline V gene. The CDR3 runs 16 residues.

The chain recombines TRBV6-5 with TRBJ2-7, with D hard to call. V was pared by 2 bases and J by 0 bases, with 11 bases between. CDR3 length: 15 amino acids. CDR1 is MNHEY and CDR2 is SVGAGI in the germline V gene. The chain's CDR3 is CASSYGMVSSYEQYF. The CDR3 DNA sequence: TGTGCCAGCAGTTACGGGATGGTCAGCTCCTACGAGCAGTACTTC.

This clonotype was detected ten times or more. J is TRBJ2-7 and V is TRBV7-6, with 8 bases matching TRBD2. The V gene end was trimmed by 0 bases and the J gene end by 5 bases; junction bases not matched to a gene: 9. This CDR3 comprises 16 residues. Germline assignment: CDR1 SGHVS and CDR2 FNYEAQ. The CDR3 DNA reads as TGTGCCAGCAGCTTAGCGCGGACAGCGGGAGTGGACGAGCAGTACTTC. It encodes CASSLARTAGVDEQYF. The variable domain in full, with the rest retrieved from reference TRBV7-6 and TRBJ2-7, is GAGVSQSPRYKVTKRGQDVALRCDPISGHVSLYWYRQALGQGPEFLTYFNYEAQQDKSGLPNDRFSAERPEGSISTLTIQRTEQRDSAMYRCASSLARTAGVDEQYFGPGTRLTVT.

This chain connects TRBV19 to TRBJ2-5; D is uncertain. Trimming pared 1 base from V and 0 bases from J, leaving 21 bases between. This CDR3 has 19 amino acids. CDR1 and CDR2 (germline): LNHDA, SQIVND (reference sequence). CDR3 in amino acids: CASSIGAVSPVTNQETQYF. The DNA of the CDR3 is TGTGCCAGTAGTATAGGCGCCGTGAGCCCCGTCACTAACCAAGAGACCCAGTACTTC.

The J gene is TRBJ2-7, the V gene TRBV29-1; D is uncertain. The V and J ends lost 1 base and 1 base respectively, with 5 bases between them. The germline V gene has CDR1 SQVTM and CDR2 ANQGSEA. CDR3 length equals 12 residues. The DNA of the CDR3 is TGCAGCGTTGAAGCGGGTTCCTACGAGCAGTACTTC. Translating it yields CSVEAGSYEQYF.

The chain couples TRBV12-5 to TRBJ1-5, with D perhaps matching TRBD1 (6 bases). CDR1 and CDR2 from the germline V gene are LGHNT and FRNRAP. With 5 bases removed from V and 0 bases from J, the gap between germline ends came to 20 bases. The CDR3 has 18 amino acids. The CDR3: CASGPGPGAGFSNQPQHF. CDR3 coding DNA: TGTGCTAGTGGTCCGGGACCGGGGGCCGGCTTTAGCAATCAGCCCCAGCATTTT.

There are a few counts of this clonotype. A much larger clone differs by one base, so this may be a read error. The V and J genes are TRBV28 and TRBJ2-3; 10 positions match TRBD1. Germline V gene sequence: CDR1 MDHEN, CDR2 SYDVKM. The ends lost 5 bases at V and 5 bases at J; junction bases unmatched: 7. The CDR3 is 15 amino acids. The CDR3 here is CASSRLGQGLDTQYF. DNA for the CDR3: TGTGCCAGCAGTCGTCTGGGACAGGGGTTAGATACGCAGTATTTT.

This chain links TRBV6-5 with TRBJ1-6, with 7 bases lining up with TRBD1. The V segment lost 0 bases and the J segment 7 bases; nucleotides outside the gene matches: 6. The CDR3 contains 16 residues. Germline CDR1 is MNHEY and CDR2 is SVGAGI. The CDR3 region is CASSYSWARGNSPLHF. CDR3 sequence (DNA): TGTGCCAGCAGTTACTCTTGGGCCAGGGGGAATTCACCCCTCCACTTT.

This chain uses TRBV20-1 with TRBJ2-3; the match to TRBD2 covers 8 bases. In germline, CDR1 is DFQATT, CDR2 SNEGSKA (reference sequence). The CDR3 runs 16 residues. The junction had 12 bases not matched to a gene; V was cut back by 6 bases and J by 1 base. The CDR3 here is CSAARRASGRTDTQYF. DNA for the CDR3: TGCAGTGCAGCCCGAAGGGCTAGCGGGCGCACAGATACGCAGTATTTT.

V gene TRBV19 combines with J gene TRBJ2-1; 7 bases line up with TRBD1. This CDR3 is built from 15 residues. Trimming took 6 bases from V and 2 from J; bases not matched to a gene: 7. Germline lookup yields CDR1 LNHDA and CDR2 SQIVND (reference sequence). In nucleotides, the CDR3 is TGTGCCAGTAGGTACGGGACAGCGACCTACAATGAGCAGTTCTTC. This translates into CASRYGTATYNEQFF.

This clonotype was observed a few times. The chain is built from TRBV27 and TRBJ2-5; the match to TRBD2 covers 9 bases. V lost 2 bases and J lost 7; bases outside the gene matches: 5. The germline gives CDR1 MNHEY, CDR2 SMNVEV (reference sequence). The CDR3 runs to 14 residues. CDR3 in amino acids: CASSLRRTSATQYF. The DNA of the CDR3 is TGTGCCAGCAGTTTACGCCGGACTAGCGCGACCCAGTACTTC.

Here the CDR3 DNA reads TGTGCCAGCATGACTAGCGGGAGTACCACAGATACGCAGTATTTT. The encoded protein is CASMTSGSTTDTQYF. J is TRBJ2-3 and V is TRBV27; TRBD2 agrees at 12 bases. Germline V gene sequence: CDR1 MNHEY, CDR2 SMNVEV (reference sequence). After removal of 7 bases from V and 2 bases from J, the junction contained 4 bases not matched to a gene. The CDR3 has 15 residues.

The chain employs TRBV6-1 and TRBJ1-5; D gene unclear. Trimming took 6 bases from V and 1 from J, leaving 13 bases between them. Germline CDR1 MNHNS, CDR2 SASEGT. The length of the CDR3 is 15 residues. The CDR3 nucleotides read TGTGCCAGCAGCGTTGACGGAACAAGCAATCAGCCCCAGCATTTT. Translating it yields CASSVDGTSNQPQHF.

In this sample, this clonotype turned up many times. The chain has TRBV7-8 and TRBJ1-5; 9 nucleotides line up with TRBD1. This CDR3 is built from 15 residues. Germline CDR1 reads SGHVS; CDR2 reads FQNEAQ. Trimming at V came to 5 bases and at J to 5 bases, leaving 7 bases not matched to a gene. CDR3 amino acids: CASSTGQGMYQPQHF. The CDR3 DNA reads TGTGCCAGCAGCACCGGACAGGGGATGTATCAGCCCCAGCATTTT. The complete variable domain, with remaining parts taken from reference TRBV7-8 and TRBJ1-5, reads GAGVSQSPRYKVAKRGQDVALRCDPISGHVSLFWYQQALGQGPEFLTYFQNEAQLDKSGLPSDRFFAERPEGSVSTLKIQRTQQEDSAVYLCASSTGQGMYQPQHFGDGTRLSIL.

This clonotype was observed a single time. The genes are TRBV7-3 and TRBJ2-1; 11 bases align to TRBD2. This CDR3 has 17 residues. V gave up 0 bases and J gave up 9 bases; unmatched junction bases: 10. Germline values: CDR1 SGHTA, CDR2 FQGTGA. Here the CDR3 DNA reads TGTGCCAGCAGCTTAACGTTTACTAGCGGGAGTCGTGGTGAGCAGTTCTTC. Translating gives CASSLTFTSGSRGEQFF.

This clonotype was detected ten times or more. The genes are TRBV2 and TRBJ2-5; D not resolved. Trimming removed 5 bases from V and 3 bases from J, with 10 bases in between. The CDR3 totals 13 residues. Germline lookup yields CDR1 SNHLY and CDR2 FYNNEI. The CDR3 reads CASSNGAKETQYF. CDR3 in DNA: TGTGCCAGCAGTAATGGAGCAAAAGAGACCCAGTACTTC. Full variable domain (remainder filled in from reference TRBV2 and TRBJ2-5): EPEVTQTPSHQVTQMGQEVILRCVPISNHLYFYWYRQILGQKVEFLVSFYNNEISEKSEIFDDQFSVERPDGSNFTLKIRSTKLEDSAMYFCASSNGAKETQYFGPGTRLLVL.